This TCR beta chain was documented in a study of vaccination effects on CD4 cells after COVID-19. On the study more broadly: After expansion with viral peptide pools in the ViraFEST assay, antigen-specific CD4+ T cells were sequenced. Study-level findings and limits: Infection-derived and vaccine-derived clones contracted markedly late after vaccination.

Method: immunoSEQ multiplex PCR; TCRdb's copy keeps in-frame clones and lacks some. The profile shows some 30,000 clones, 70% to 75% of them singletons. It was after roughly ten days of culture that CD4+ T cells were isolated. The cohort was immunized with two doses of either the BNT162b2 or mRNA-1273 vaccine. Neither prior SARS-CoV-2 infection nor positive nucleocapsid antibodies were present in the vaccine recipients. The V gene's germline CDR1 is MNHEY and CDR2 SVGAGI. This CDR3 has 15 residues. The ends were cut back, 0 bases at V and 2 bases at J, with 9 bases in the middle. Comment on this clone: Its matching antigen is unknown.

V gene TRBV6-5 combines with J gene TRBJ2-3, with D possibly TRBD2 on 5 matching bases. The clonotype comes from a human donor who received a COVID-19 vaccine. Specimen: CD4+ T cells from PBMCs cultured without peptide, collected after COVID-19 vaccination. This chain's CDR3 is CASSYSHGITDTQYF. The CDR3 coding sequence is TGTGCCAGCAGTTACTCGCACGGGATCACAGATACGCAGTATTTT.